The present TCR beta chain was sequenced within a study of shared clonotypes between healthy human individuals. General study points: Although depth was large, rarefaction showed that sequencing of the sorted subsets was incomplete. All-four-donor shared clonotypes had higher generation probabilities than non-shared clonotypes did.

In regard to this clone: Its antigen is unknown.

V shed 5 bases and J shed 5 bases, with 18 bases lying between them. The CDR3 extends over 16 amino acids. Germline CDR1 and CDR2: SNHLY and FYNNEI. Sequenced by immunoSEQ multiplex PCR; TCRdb stores in-frame clones only, minus some. The repertoire holds fewer than 2.5 million clones, with 93% as singletons. The sequenced material came from naive CD4+ T cells from PBMCs. Indicated subset: CD45RA+ positively selected. This sequence joins TRBV2 and TRBJ2-2; a possible D gene is TRBD1 (5 bases). This clonotype was obtained from a man in his late teens or twenties in good health. Some clones in this sample may be carry-over from other donors' samples. CDR3: CASSSHLGTGTGELFF. CDR3 DNA: TGTGCCAGCAGTTCCCATTTGGGTACAGGAACCGGGGAGCTGTTTTTT.